The 17 T cell receptor beta chains below come from one sample, sequenced in a study of response to subunit inactivated influenza vaccine. In TCRdb, the RT-PCR reads were re-called with MiXCR into one record per CDR3 protein. The data contain 500,000 to 600,000 distinct CDR3 sequences, roughly 10% of them singletons. The sequencing here drew on PBMCs from blood, taken on the day of vaccination. The source is a man between 50 and 59 years old who received an inactivated influenza vaccine.

Of note for this clonotype: This may be a read error: a much more frequent sequence differs by one nucleotide. The chain links TRBV11-2 to TRBJ2-3; TRBD2 aligns across 12 bases. CDR3 length: 16 amino acids. Per germline, CDR1 SGHAT and CDR2 FQNNGV. CDR3 sequence: CASSFSSGRAGDTEYF. In DNA form, the CDR3 reads TGTGCCAGCAGCTTCTCTAGCGGGAGGGCGGGAGATACGGAGTATTTT.

V and J are TRBV11-2 and TRBJ2-5; D is unresolved. V dropped 1 base and J dropped 5 bases, with 14 bases sitting between them. The germline CDR1 and CDR2 sequences are SGHAT and FQNNGV. The CDR3 has 15 amino acids. The DNA for the CDR3 is TGTGCCAGCAGCTTAGCAATTTCGGTCTTGGAGACCCAGTACTTC. Its protein is CASSLAISVLETQYF.

This clonotype was seen a few times. This chain connects TRBV3-1 to TRBJ2-3; TRBD2 aligns across 7 bases. The ends lost 2 bases at V and 1 base at J; junction bases unmatched: 3. The CDR3 spans 15 residues. Germline V gene lookup returns CDR1 LGHDT and CDR2 YNNKEL (reference sequence). Written as DNA, the CDR3 is TGTGCCAGCAGCCAAATGGCGGGGGGCACAGATACGCAGTATTTT. Its translation is CASSQMAGGTDTQYF.

This clonotype was seen a handful of times. The V call is TRBV7-2, the J call TRBJ2-3, with 9 bases fitting TRBD2. CDR1 is SGHTA, CDR2 FQGNSA, per germline. The CDR3 consists of 16 residues. V lost 1 base to trimming and J lost 13 bases; unmatched junction nucleotides: 15. CDR3 DNA: TGTGCCAGCAGCTTAGGGCGGGGGGGTTTCCGCCAGCTAGAGTATTTT. Its protein is CASSLGRGGFRQLEYF.

V is TRBV13 and J is TRBJ1-5; D gene unclear. This CDR3 comprises 13 residues. The germline V gene encodes CDR1 PRHDT and CDR2 FYEKMQ (reference sequence). V dropped 5 bases and J dropped 4 bases, with 9 bases sitting between them. In nucleotides, the CDR3 is TGTGCCAGCAGCATGGGCCCTAATCAGCCCCAGCATTTT. It encodes CASSMGPNQPQHF.

This clonotype has just a few counts. The rearrangement links TRBV6-2 or TRBV6-3 to TRBJ2-7; 10 nucleotides align to TRBD2. Germline V gene lookup returns CDR1 MNHEY and CDR2 SVGEGT. V was pared by 6 bases and J by 5 bases, with 7 bases of the junction left unmatched. The CDR3 sequence is 14 residues long. CDR3 coding DNA: TGTGCCAGCAGCCCGGGACTAGCGTTCCACGAGCAGTACTTC. The encoded protein is CASSPGLAFHEQYF.

V gene TRBV3-1 combines with J gene TRBJ2-1; TRBD1 or TRBD2 may be the D gene (5 bases each). From germline, CDR1 is LGHDT and CDR2 YNNKEL (reference sequence). There are 15 residues in the CDR3. V lost 4 bases to trimming and J lost 7 bases, with 17 bases between them. CDR3: CASSPLSGRVNEQFF. DNA for the CDR3: TGTGCCAGCAGCCCCCTCAGCGGCAGGGTGAATGAGCAGTTCTTC.

This clonotype has just a few counts. J is TRBJ1-2 and V is TRBV20-1; D gene ambiguous. The germline CDR1 and CDR2 sequences are DFQATT and SNEGSKA (reference sequence). The CDR3 covers 10 residues. V was pared by 4 bases and J by 8 bases, with 8 bases between. The CDR3, as DNA: TGCAGTGCTAACTCGTTCGGCTACACCTTC. This translates into CSANSFGYTF.

The rearrangement links TRBV7-2 to TRBJ2-7; D gene ambiguous. The germline V gene encodes CDR1 SGHTA and CDR2 FQGNSA. V was pared by 4 bases and J by 0 bases, with 10 bases between. The CDR3 contains 14 residues. CDR3 sequence: CASSSATSSYEQYF. The DNA of the CDR3 is TGTGCCAGCAGCTCGGCCACGAGCTCCTACGAGCAGTACTTC.

The chain is built from TRBV9 and TRBJ2-3, with D maybe TRBD2 (6 bases). The CDR3 runs 17 residues. Germline assignment: CDR1 SGDLS and CDR2 YYNGEE. V lost 0 bases and J 0 bases, leaving 14 bases between the germline ends. Written as DNA, the CDR3 is TGTGCCAGCAGCGTAGCCAAAAGCGGGCAAAGCACAGATACGCAGTATTTT. Encoded protein: CASSVAKSGQSTDTQYF. Drawing the rest from reference TRBV9 and TRBJ2-3, the complete variable domain is DSGVTQTPKHLITATGQRVTLRCSPRSGDLSVYWYQQSLDQGLQFLIQYYNGEERAKGNILERFSAQQFPDLHSELNLSSLELGDSALYFCASSVAKSGQSTDTQYFGPGTRLTVL.

This clonotype appeared a few times. The chain links TRBV28 to TRBJ2-2; a possible D gene is TRBD1 (6 bases). Germline V gene lookup returns CDR1 MDHEN and CDR2 SYDVKM. With 11 bases removed from V and 3 bases from J, the gap between germline ends came to 13 bases. This CDR3 has 13 amino acids. CDR3 amino acids: CAAKGVHTGELFF. CDR3 DNA: TGTGCCGCGAAGGGGGTGCACACCGGGGAGCTGTTTTTT. Filled out from reference TRBV28 and TRBJ2-2, the complete variable domain reads DVKVTQSSRYLVKRTGEKVFLECVQDMDHENMFWYRQDPGLGLRLIYFSYDVKMKEKGDIPEGYSVSREKKERFSLILESASTNQTSMYLCAAKGVHTGELFFGEGSRLTVL.

This clonotype appeared a few times. The chain is built from TRBV10-3 and TRBJ2-3, with no clear D. Trimming pared 2 bases from V and 0 bases from J, leaving 3 bases between. From germline, CDR1 is ENHRY and CDR2 SYGVKD. The CDR3 covers 13 residues. The CDR3 spells CAISEGSTDTQYF. In DNA, the CDR3 is TGTGCCATCAGTGAGGGGAGCACAGATACGCAGTATTTT.

The rearrangement uses TRBV3-1 and TRBJ2-2; 13 bases line up with TRBD2. CDR3 size: 18 residues. V trimming: 4 bases; J trimming: 5 bases; junction bases outside the gene matches: 10. Germline CDR1 LGHDT, CDR2 YNNKEL (reference sequence). The CDR3 loop is CASSPLRTSGGETGELFF. The CDR3 nucleotides read TGTGCCAGCAGCCCGCTCCGGACTAGCGGGGGAGAAACCGGGGAGCTGTTTTTT.

This clonotype was seen a few times. V usage is TRBV7-2 and J usage is TRBJ1-2; TRBD1 matches 9 bases. This CDR3 comprises 15 residues. The J segment lost 6 bases and the V segment lost 3 bases, leaving 8 bases of the junction unmatched. The germline gives CDR1 SGHTA, CDR2 FQGNSA. The CDR3 loop reads CASSFSPRTGDGYTF. Here the CDR3 DNA reads TGTGCCAGCAGCTTTTCCCCCCGGACAGGGGATGGCTACACCTTC.

This clonotype was counted between two and nine times. This chain joins TRBV28 and TRBJ2-1; TRBD2 matches 7 bases. The J segment lost 2 bases and the V segment lost 9 bases, leaving 7 bases of the junction unmatched. The CDR3 runs to 14 residues. CDR1 is MDHEN, CDR2 SYDVKM, per germline. The CDR3 is CASQMSGTYNEQFF. DNA for the CDR3: TGTGCCAGTCAGATGAGCGGGACCTACAATGAGCAGTTCTTC.

This clonotype came up a few times. The gene calls are TRBV30 and TRBJ2-7, with TRBD2 identical over 11 bases. The V gene end was trimmed by 7 bases and the J gene end by 6 bases; junction bases not matched to a gene: 8. Germline lookup yields CDR1 GTSNPN and CDR2 SVGIG (reference sequence). CDR3 length: 13 amino acids. The CDR3 DNA sequence: TGTGCCTTCGGAGGACTAGCGGGTGTCGAGCAGTACTTC. This encodes CAFGGLAGVEQYF.

The rearrangement links TRBV7-9 to TRBJ2-1; D unresolved. Germline CDR1 and CDR2: SEHNR and FQNEAQ (reference sequence). The CDR3 extends over 14 amino acids. Trimming left V 4 bases short and J 6 bases short, with 13 bases between. The CDR3 loop is CASSSRTRTNEQFF. In DNA, the CDR3 is TGTGCCAGCAGCTCGAGGACGAGGACCAATGAGCAGTTCTTC. Drawing the rest from reference TRBV7-9 and TRBJ2-1, the complete variable domain is DTGVSQNPRHKITKRGQNVTFRCDPISEHNRLYWYRQTLGQGPEFLTYFQNEAQLEKSRLLSDRFSAERPKGSFSTLEIQRTEQGDSAMYLCASSSRTRTNEQFFGPGTRLTVL.